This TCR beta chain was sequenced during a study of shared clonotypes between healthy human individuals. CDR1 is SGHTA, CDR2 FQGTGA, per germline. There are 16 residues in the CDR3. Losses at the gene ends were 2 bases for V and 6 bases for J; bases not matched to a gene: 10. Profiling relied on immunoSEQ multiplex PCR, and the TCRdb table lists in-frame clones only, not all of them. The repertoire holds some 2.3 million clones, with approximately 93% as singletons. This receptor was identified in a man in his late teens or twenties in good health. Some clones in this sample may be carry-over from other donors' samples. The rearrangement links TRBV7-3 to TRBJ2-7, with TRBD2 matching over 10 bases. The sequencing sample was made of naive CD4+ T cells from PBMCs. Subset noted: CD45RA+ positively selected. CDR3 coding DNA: TGTGCCAGCAGCTTAGTAGCTAGCGGGAGAGCCACCGAGCAGTACTTC. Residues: CASSLVASGRATEQYF.